Following are 24 T cell receptor beta chains from one sample sequenced in a study of T cells in Graves' hyperthyroidism and ophthalmopathy. Regions amplified from RNA transcripts were the TCR beta CDR3 regions. TCR CDR3 regions were first amplified by RT-PCR with HTBI primers. From the multiplex PCR reads, TCRdb called clonotypes with MiXCR, one entry per CDR3 protein. The sample carries nearly 600,000 distinct CDR3 sequences, 13% to 15% recorded once. The source material was blood. The receptors come from a woman aged 18-35 years with Graves' ophthalmopathy.

This clonotype has more than one count but fewer than ten. The chain has TRBV20-1 and TRBJ2-1; D gene uncertain. CDR1 and CDR2 from the germline V gene are DFQATT and SNEGSKA (reference sequence). Between the trimmed V and J ends, which lost 6 bases and 2 bases, there was a span of 20 bases. The CDR3 loop spans 16 amino acids. The DNA for the CDR3 is TGCAGTGCCCCAAAAAACAACATAGGAGCCTACAATGAGCAGTTCTTC. This sequence encodes CSAPKNNIGAYNEQFF.

The table lists this clonotype with a few counts. V usage is TRBV6-2 or TRBV6-3 and J usage is TRBJ2-2; D is uncertain. Germline CDR1 MNHEY, CDR2 SVGEGT. Trimming cost V 7 bases and J 6 bases, with 12 bases left between them. The CDR3 is 13 amino acids. CDR3 in amino acids: CASMHYRSGELFF. CDR3 nucleotides: TGTGCCAGCATGCACTATCGTTCCGGGGAGCTGTTTTTT.

The chain uses TRBV4-1 and TRBJ1-1; D call uncertain. The CDR3 contains 10 residues. V was pared by 6 bases and J by 8 bases, with 7 bases between. CDR1 and CDR2 from the germline V gene are MGHRA and YSYEKL. The DNA for the CDR3 is TGCGCCAGCAGAGGTGTCGAAGCTTTCTTT. Encoded protein: CASRGVEAFF.

This clonotype was seen at least ten times. The chain employs TRBV27 and TRBJ2-7; 10 bases map to TRBD2. The CDR3 has 17 residues. Germline loops: CDR1 MNHEY, CDR2 SMNVEV (reference sequence). Trimming removed 3 bases from V and 1 base from J; junction bases left unmatched: 9. CDR3 nucleotide sequence: TGTGCCAGCAGTTTCTCCCCGGCACTAGCGGGGTCCTACGAGCAGTACTTC. Encoded protein: CASSFSPALAGSYEQYF.

This clonotype was seen at least ten times. The V gene is TRBV7-6, the J gene TRBJ2-1; TRBD2 matches 9 bases. The germline CDR1 and CDR2 sequences are SGHVS and FNYEAQ. This CDR3 spans 13 amino acids. J gave up 12 bases and V 1 base, and 4 bases lay outside the gene matches. The CDR3 loop is CASSLVAGEVQFF. CDR3 in DNA: TGTGCCAGCAGCTTAGTAGCGGGGGAGGTGCAGTTCTTC.

The chain's CDR3 is CASSSPRGANSPLHF. For the CDR3, the DNA is TGTGCCAGTAGTTCCCCTCGGGGGGCCAATTCACCCCTCCACTTT. The chain joins TRBV19 to TRBJ1-6; a possible D gene is TRBD1 (6 bases). CDR1 LNHDA and CDR2 SQIVND come from the germline V gene (reference sequence). Trimming removed 5 bases from V and 7 bases from J, with 15 bases in between. The CDR3 sequence is 15 residues long.

The rearrangement links TRBV7-6 to TRBJ1-1; a possible D gene is TRBD1 (6 bases). The germline V gene encodes CDR1 SGHVS and CDR2 FNYEAQ. The CDR3 has 17 residues. V lost 5 bases and J lost 3, with 22 bases in between. Here the CDR3 reads CASSQGGISGPYTEAFF. The CDR3, as DNA: TGTGCCAGCAGCCAAGGGGGGATATCGGGGCCATACACTGAAGCTTTCTTT.

This clonotype turned up a few times. This rearrangement joins TRBV4-2 to TRBJ2-7; D may be TRBD1 (6 bases). The V and J ends lost 2 bases and 5 bases respectively, with 10 bases between them. The CDR3 has 13 residues. Germline V gene lookup returns CDR1 LGHNA and CDR2 YNFKEQ. The CDR3 loop reads CASSQTGYNEQYF. The CDR3 coding sequence is TGTGCCAGCAGCCAAACAGGGTACAACGAGCAGTACTTC.

In its sample, this clonotype was seen a few times. This chain connects TRBV6-5 to TRBJ1-3, with TRBD1 matching over 10 bases. The CDR3 contains 16 residues. Germline values: CDR1 MNHEY, CDR2 SVGAGI. V was clipped by 2 bases and J by 8 bases; unmatched bases: 9. CDR3 sequence (DNA): TGTGCCAGCAGTTACACCCCGCCCGGGACAGGGGACACCATATATTTT. Its protein product is CASSYTPPGTGDTIYF.

This clonotype occurred a few times. The V and J genes are TRBV11-3 and TRBJ2-2; 13 positions match TRBD2. Germline V lookup: CDR1 SGHNT, CDR2 YENEEA. The junction had 26 bases not matched to a gene; V was cut back by 6 bases and J by 4 bases. This CDR3 contains 23 residues. In DNA, the CDR3 is TGTGCCAGCAGTCCGGGACTAGCGGGATCCTCTCTGATTATACACCGTTTCACCGGGGAGCTGTTTTTT. This translates into CASSPGLAGSSLIIHRFTGELFF.

This clonotype was counted many times. The chain has TRBV29-1 and TRBJ1-1; D is unresolved. Trimming pared 7 bases from V and 6 bases from J, leaving 21 bases between. CDR1 and CDR2 (germline): SQVTM, ANQGSEA. This CDR3 is built from 14 residues. The CDR3 region is CSARTGQAGSEAFF. The CDR3 region has the DNA TGCAGCGCCCGAACCGGGCAAGCCGGCTCTGAAGCTTTCTTT.

This clonotype showed up just a few times. V usage is TRBV6-1 and J usage is TRBJ2-5; a possible D gene is TRBD1 (5 bases). This CDR3 has 12 amino acids. V lost 6 bases and J 3 bases, leaving 8 bases between the germline ends. In germline, CDR1 is MNHNS, CDR2 SASEGT. CDR3 loop: CASRTREETQYF. The CDR3 coding sequence is TGTGCCAGCAGGACCAGGGAAGAGACCCAGTACTTC.

This clonotype occurred a few times. This sequence joins TRBV7-8 and TRBJ2-7, with TRBD1 matching 10 bases. The germline V gene encodes CDR1 SGHVS and CDR2 FQNEAQ. The CDR3 has 15 amino acids. Trimming removed 5 bases from V and 0 bases from J; junction bases left unmatched: 4. The CDR3 region is CASSRTGGSSYEQYF. In DNA form, the CDR3 reads TGTGCCAGCAGCAGGACAGGGGGGTCCTCCTACGAGCAGTACTTC. Drawing the rest from reference TRBV7-8 and TRBJ2-7, the complete variable domain is GAGVSQSPRYKVAKRGQDVALRCDPISGHVSLFWYQQALGQGPEFLTYFQNEAQLDKSGLPSDRFFAERPEGSVSTLKIQRTQQEDSAVYLCASSRTGGSSYEQYFGPGTRLTVT.

The V gene is TRBV10-3, the J gene TRBJ2-4, with D possibly TRBD1 on 6 matching bases. The CDR3 covers 12 residues. The ends were cut back, 2 bases at V and 12 bases at J, with 11 bases in the middle. The germline V gene has CDR1 ENHRY and CDR2 SYGVKD. In nucleotides, the CDR3 is TGTGCCATCAGTGAGAGACAGGATACTCAGTACTTC. This translates into CAISERQDTQYF.

This clonotype was detected many times. The chain employs TRBV7-3 and TRBJ1-1; D gene ambiguous. V gave up 4 bases and J gave up 3 bases, with 9 bases separating them. Germline V gene data show CDR1 as SGHTA and CDR2 as FQGTGA. The CDR3 sequence is 13 residues long. CDR3 in amino acids: CASSSQPYTEAFF. CDR3 nucleotide sequence: TGTGCCAGCAGCTCCCAACCCTACACTGAAGCTTTCTTT.

This clonotype came up many times. This could be a read error, since a much larger clone is one nucleotide away. This chain links TRBV9 with TRBJ2-7; tentatively, D is TRBD1 or TRBD2 (5 bases each). Deletions cut 7 bases from V and 5 bases from J, with 19 bases between. The germline gives CDR1 SGDLS, CDR2 YYNGEE. CDR3 length: 14 amino acids. CDR3 sequence (DNA): TGTGCCAGCGGCGAAAGGGACCAGAGCGACGAGCAGTACTTC. Protein product: CASGERDQSDEQYF.

This clonotype was seen many times. This chain uses TRBV18 with TRBJ2-1; 9 bases match TRBD1. This CDR3 has 15 amino acids. V shed 8 bases, J shed 3 bases, and the junction held 8 bases outside the gene matches. Per the germline V gene, CDR1 is KGHSH and CDR2 is LQKENI. The CDR3 DNA reads as TGTGCCAGCAGCCCGGGACAGGGCCTCTACAATGAGCAGTTCTTC. Translated: CASSPGQGLYNEQFF.

This clonotype was counted ten times or more. The chain has TRBV7-2 and TRBJ2-7; D gene uncertain. The CDR3 covers 16 residues. The germline V gene encodes CDR1 SGHTA and CDR2 FQGNSA. V was trimmed by 5 bases and J by 0 bases, leaving 17 bases between them. The CDR3 protein is CASSPPWAKSSYEQYF. CDR3 nucleotide sequence: TGTGCCAGCAGCCCTCCGTGGGCGAAAAGCTCCTACGAGCAGTACTTC.

CDR3 nucleotide sequence: TGTGCCAGCAAGCGGACAGGGGGGTTATTTGAGCAGTTCTTC. Protein product: CASKRTGGLFEQFF. The chain joins TRBV28 to TRBJ2-1; 10 bases line up with TRBD1. The trim removed 7 bases at V and 9 bases at J, leaving 9 bases unmatched. Looked up from germline, CDR1 is MDHEN and CDR2 is SYDVKM. The CDR3 covers 14 residues.

This clonotype was picked up many times. The chain combines TRBV5-1 with TRBJ2-1; the D gene is possibly TRBD2 (6 bases). The V end was cut by 5 bases, the J end by 3 bases, with 15 bases between. The CDR3 consists of 15 residues. Germline V gene data show CDR1 as SGHRS and CDR2 as YFSETQ. The CDR3 region is CASRNRDFLYNEQFF. The CDR3, as DNA: TGCGCCAGCAGAAACCGGGACTTCCTCTACAATGAGCAGTTCTTC.

This clonotype was recorded only once. The chain recombines TRBV18 with TRBJ1-1, with D perhaps TRBD1 (6 bases). The CDR3 has 16 residues. In germline, CDR1 is KGHSH, CDR2 LQKENI. V was pared by 0 bases and J by 0 bases, with 11 bases between. The CDR3 DNA is TGTGCCAGCTCACCACCGGAAGGGGGACTGAACACTGAAGCTTTCTTT. Translated, it gives CASSPPEGGLNTEAFF.

The chain carries TRBV6-1 and TRBJ1-2, with TRBD1 identical over 8 bases. V was pared by 2 bases and J by 4 bases, with 9 bases of the junction left unmatched. The germline V gene encodes CDR1 MNHNS and CDR2 SASEGT. There are 16 residues in the CDR3. Here the CDR3 reads CASSEWGQDILYGYTF. CDR3 nucleotide sequence: TGTGCCAGCAGTGAATGGGGACAGGACATCCTCTATGGCTACACCTTC.

This chain uses TRBV28 with TRBJ1-1, with 7 bases that match TRBD1. The CDR3 is 16 amino acids. V was clipped by 4 bases and J by 1 base; unmatched bases: 9. In germline, CDR1 is MDHEN, CDR2 SYDVKM. In DNA, the CDR3 is TGTGCCAGCAGTTCCCCCTCGACAGGGACGAACACTGAAGCTTTCTTT. Its translation is CASSSPSTGTNTEAFF.

This chain joins TRBV5-4 and TRBJ1-2; D is uncertain. The CDR3 extends over 15 amino acids. Germline V lookup: CDR1 SGHNT, CDR2 YYREEE (reference sequence). Trimming stripped 0 bases from V and 1 base from J, with 10 bases between. CDR3 sequence: CASSLDAGSNYGYTF. CDR3 DNA: TGTGCCAGCAGCTTGGACGCCGGGAGTAACTATGGCTACACCTTC.